Listed below are T cell receptor beta chains from one sample, sequenced in a study of blood T cell repertoires in COVID-19. Profiled with immunoSEQ multiplex PCR; TCRdb holds only in-frame clones, not every one. The table lists some 300,000 clones, 75% to 90% of them singletons. Sample: PBMCs or T cells enriched from blood (not recorded which). These receptors were obtained from a woman between 40 and 55 years old who had recovered from COVID-19. The CDR3 runs from the conserved cysteine through the conserved F or W. Each record gives: V gene, D gene, J gene, clone size, CDR3 protein, CDR3 DNA. D genes are given only for firm matches. Rows may omit the clone size; those that give it use once, few, many or a size class.

TRBV18	-	TRBJ1-2	-	CASSPQGVATRDNYGYTF	TGTGCCAGCTCACCACAGGGAGTAGCTACCCGAGATAACTATGGCTACACCTTC
TRBV19	-	TRBJ1-6	-	CASGAGGNSPLHF	TGTGCCAGTGGGGCGGGGGGTAATTCACCCCTCCACTTT
TRBV11-1	-	TRBJ2-1	-	CASNQNHGESYNEQFF	TGTGCCAGCAACCAAAACCACGGAGAGTCCTACAATGAGCAGTTCTTC
TRBV2	-	TRBJ1-1	many	CASSETQVYEAFF	TGTGCCAGCAGTGAAACACAGGTTTATGAAGCTTTCTTT
TRBV13	TRBD1	TRBJ2-7	few	CASSFQPITGGEYEQYF	TGTGCCAGCAGCTTCCAGCCGATAACAGGGGGCGAATACGAGCAGTACTTC
TRBV19	TRBD1	TRBJ2-1	few	CASSIGGQAQGNEQFF	TGTGCCAGTAGTATTGGAGGACAGGCCCAGGGCAATGAGCAGTTCTTC
TRBV11-3	TRBD1	TRBJ1-2	-	CASSQGTGAKNGYTF	TGTGCCAGCAGCCAAGGGACAGGGGCGAAGAATGGCTACACCTTC
TRBV10-3	-	TRBJ1-4	-	CAISESAGEKLFF	TGTGCCATCAGTGAGTCTGCAGGGGAAAAACTGTTTTTT
TRBV6-5	TRBD2	TRBJ2-7	once	CATSWGGKAYEQYF	TGTGCCACCTCATGGGGGGGAAAGGCCTACGAGCAGTACTTC
TRBV5-1	TRBD1	TRBJ1-1	-	CASSLVGTGSFRTEAFF	TGCGCCAGCAGCTTGGTCGGGACAGGGAGTTTCCGCACTGAAGCTTTCTTT
TRBV30	-	TRBJ1-5	-	CAWSGDSNQPQHF	TGTGCCTGGTCGGGGGATAGCAATCAGCCCCAGCATTTT
TRBV14	TRBD2	TRBJ2-5	-	CASSQIAGVGGETQYF	TGTGCCAGCAGCCAAATAGCGGGAGTAGGTGGAGAGACCCAGTACTTC
TRBV18	TRBD2	TRBJ2-1	once	CASSSVASGRGYSYNEQFF	TGTGCCAGCTCTTCGGTCGCGAGCGGGAGGGGTTACTCCTACAATGAGCAGTTCTTC
TRBV28	-	TRBJ1-2	-	CASSSVRGYTF	TGTGCCAGCAGTTCCGTTCGTGGCTACACCTTC
TRBV3-1/TRBV3-2	TRBD1	TRBJ1-2	many	CASSQGTGTYGYTF	TGTGCCAGCAGCCAAGGGACAGGGACCTATGGCTACACCTTC
TRBV5-1	-	TRBJ2-3	-	CASSLQGPGTDTQYF	TGCGCCAGCAGCTTACAGGGTCCCGGCACAGATACGCAGTATTTT
TRBV19	TRBD1	TRBJ2-2	-	CANDDRGRNTGELFF	TGTGCCAACGACGACAGGGGGCGAAACACCGGGGAGCTGTTTTTT
TRBV11-1	-	TRBJ2-3	-	CASSPQGVPQYF	TGTGCCAGCAGCCCACAGGGCGTTCCGCAGTATTTT
TRBV7-2	TRBD1	TRBJ1-4	-	CASSASRDRGREKLFF	TGTGCCAGCAGCGCGAGCCGGGACAGGGGCAGGGAAAAACTGTTTTTT
TRBV21-1	-	TRBJ1-5	-	CASKKPGQDSSYQPQHF	TGTGCCAGCAAGAAACCGGGACAGGATAGTTCGTATCAGCCCCAGCATTTT
TRBV9	TRBD2	TRBJ2-3	once	CASSVGGTSGSTDTQYF	TGTGCCAGCAGCGTAGGAGGGACTAGCGGGAGCACAGATACGCAGTATTTT
TRBV5-5	TRBD1	TRBJ1-2	-	CASSRQGTVLDYGYTF	TGTGCCAGCAGCCGCCAGGGGACAGTTCTCGACTATGGCTACACCTTC
TRBV7-9	-	TRBJ2-1	-	CASSLVAAISSYNEQFF	TGTGCCAGCAGCTTAGTAGCGGCGATTAGCTCCTACAATGAGCAGTTCTTC